Each of the 23 T cell receptor beta chains below was sequenced from the same sample in a study of cytomegalovirus exposure and HLA in healthy donors. PCR involved 60 Vbeta and 13 Jbeta primers. This table comes from immunoSEQ multiplex PCR, and its TCRdb copy is limited to in-frame clones, with some not included. The table has 130,000 to 150,000 clones, 60% to 85% seen once. The sequenced sample consisted of PBMCs. The receptors derive from a man younger than 35 in good health and CMV-seronegative.

This clone appeared a few times. The chain joins TRBV10-1 to TRBJ2-7, with 10 bases lining up with TRBD2. The CDR3 totals 17 residues. V gave up 5 bases and J gave up 4 bases; unmatched junction bases: 14. Germline values: CDR1 WNHNN, CDR2 SYGVQD (reference sequence). The CDR3 is CASSIPALAGVIYEQYF. The DNA of the CDR3 is TGCGCCAGCAGTATTCCCGCGCTAGCGGGGGTTATATACGAGCAGTACTTC.

The chain carries TRBV11-2 and TRBJ1-4, with D possibly matching TRBD1 (6 bases). Trimming pared 4 bases from V and 4 bases from J, leaving 13 bases between. CDR1 SGHAT and CDR2 FQNNGV come from the germline V gene. This CDR3 has 15 residues. The CDR3 protein is CASSSPQGGNEKLFF. DNA for the CDR3: TGTGCCAGCAGCTCTCCACAGGGCGGTAATGAAAAACTGTTTTTT.

This rearrangement joins TRBV27 to TRBJ2-7; possible D gene TRBD2, 6 bases. Deletions cut 6 bases from V and 5 bases from J, with 14 bases between. Germline assignment: CDR1 MNHEY and CDR2 SMNVEV (reference sequence). This CDR3 is 13 amino acids long. CDR3 DNA sequence: TGTGCCAGCAGCCCAACGGGGGAGAACGAGCAGTACTTC. Protein sequence: CASSPTGENEQYF.

This chain connects TRBV10-3 to TRBJ2-7; 9 positions match TRBD2. The germline CDR1 and CDR2 sequences are ENHRY and SYGVKD. The CDR3 extends over 14 amino acids. Germline trimming cut 0 bases from V and 3 bases from J; bases unmatched to any gene: 0. The CDR3 DNA follows: TGTGCCATCAGTGAGTCTAGCGGGAGCTACGAGCAGTACTTC. This translates into CAISESSGSYEQYF.

This chain connects TRBV5-6 to TRBJ2-7, with TRBD1 matching over 7 bases. With 0 bases clipped from V and 1 base from J, the junction kept 7 bases outside the gene matches. The CDR3 is 16 residues long. Germline CDR1 SGHDT, CDR2 YYEEEE. The CDR3 DNA follows: TGTGCCAGCAGCTTGGTTAAAGGGGGCAGGTCCTACGAGCAGTACTTC. Encoded protein: CASSLVKGGRSYEQYF.

V and J are TRBV15 and TRBJ2-3, with 9 bases that match TRBD2. The germline V gene has CDR1 LNHNV and CDR2 YYDKDF (reference sequence). J gave up 5 bases and V 1 base, and 10 bases lay outside the gene matches. The CDR3 length is 17 residues. As DNA, the CDR3 is TGTGCCACCAGCAGAGGGTCCTCGGCGGGGGGGCAAGATACGCAGTATTTT. Amino acids: CATSRGSSAGGQDTQYF.

A few counts support this clone. The chain combines TRBV5-1 with TRBJ2-1; D is ambiguous. The length of the CDR3 is 16 residues. V shed 0 bases and J shed 0 bases, with 10 bases lying between them. Germline lookup yields CDR1 SGHRS and CDR2 YFSETQ. The CDR3 protein is CASSLDPPSSYNEQFF. CDR3 nucleotide sequence: TGCGCCAGCAGCTTGGATCCCCCGAGCTCCTACAATGAGCAGTTCTTC.

The chain has TRBV7-9 and TRBJ1-6, with TRBD1 matching 8 bases. Trimming at V came to 0 bases and at J to 7 bases, leaving 2 bases not matched to a gene. There are 15 residues in the CDR3. CDR1 and CDR2 from the germline V gene are SEHNR and FQNEAQ (reference sequence). Here the CDR3 reads CASSLADRANSPLHF. Written as DNA, the CDR3 is TGTGCCAGCAGCTTAGCGGACAGGGCCAATTCACCCCTCCACTTT.

This clone has more than one count but fewer than ten. V usage is TRBV28 and J usage is TRBJ2-5; 9 bases map to TRBD1. The J call may be mistaken, given a closer DNA end match to TRBJ2-7. The CDR3 covers 16 residues. Germline assignment: CDR1 MDHEN and CDR2 SYDVKM. The CDR3 loop reads CASSFLVGQGFYEQYF. The CDR3 DNA follows: TGTGCCAGCAGTTTTCTTGTTGGACAGGGGTTCTACGAGCAGTACTTC.

The J gene is TRBJ2-1, the V gene TRBV11-2; no clear D gene. V was trimmed by 4 bases and J by 0 bases, leaving 10 bases between them. Germline CDR1 SGHAT, CDR2 FQNNGV. This CDR3 has 15 residues. The CDR3 spells CASSYYRSSYNEQFF. CDR3 DNA sequence: TGTGCCAGCAGCTACTACCGGAGCTCCTACAATGAGCAGTTCTTC. The variable domain in full, with the rest retrieved from reference TRBV11-2 and TRBJ2-1, is EAGVAQSPRYKIIEKRQSVAFWCNPISGHATLYWYQQILGQGPKLLIQFQNNGVVDDSQLPKDRFSAERLKGVDSTLKIQPAKLEDSAVYLCASSYYRSSYNEQFFGPGTRLTVL.

The genes are TRBV10-3 and TRBJ1-6, with TRBD1 as a possible D gene (6 bases). V dropped 2 bases and J dropped 4 bases, with 9 bases sitting between them. CDR3 length: 15 residues. Germline V gene sequence: CDR1 ENHRY, CDR2 SYGVKD. Written as DNA, the CDR3 is TGTGCCATCAGTGAGATTGGACAGTATAATTCACCCCTCCACTTT. Translated: CAISEIGQYNSPLHF.

This clone was counted only a few times. V is TRBV5-3 and J is TRBJ2-5; D is unresolved. TRBV5-3 is marked as an open reading frame, function uncertain. Trimming stripped 5 bases from V and 2 bases from J, with 13 bases between. This CDR3 is built from 14 residues. The chain's CDR3 is CARSFHCPQETQYF. The CDR3 DNA reads TGTGCCAGAAGTTTTCACTGCCCACAAGAGACCCAGTACTTC.

The chain is built from TRBV19 and TRBJ1-1, with 7 bases aligning to TRBD1. The CDR3 runs 13 residues. Trimming took 6 bases from V and 4 from J; bases not matched to a gene: 5. Per germline, CDR1 LNHDA and CDR2 SQIVND (reference sequence). The CDR3 DNA reads TGTGCCAGTAGGCCAACAGGGGTCACTGAAGCTTTCTTT. It codes for CASRPTGVTEAFF.

This clone has more than one count but fewer than ten. The chain has TRBV5-6 and TRBJ1-3, with D possibly TRBD1 on 5 matching bases. With 1 base removed from V and 5 bases from J, the gap between germline ends came to 13 bases. Germline CDR1 is SGHDT and CDR2 is YYEEEE. The CDR3 has 15 amino acids. CDR3 protein: CASSLMRQRRNTIYF. CDR3 sequence (DNA): TGTGCCAGCAGCTTGATGAGACAGAGAAGAAACACCATATATTTT.

This clone was recorded a few times. The rearrangement joins TRBV7-3 to TRBJ2-1; 11 bases align to TRBD2. CDR1 and CDR2 from the germline V gene are SGHTA and FQGTGA. There are 17 residues in the CDR3. V was clipped by 9 bases and J by 0 bases; unmatched bases: 10. The CDR3 DNA reads TGTGCCAGTACCGGACTAGCGGGCACCAGCTCCTACAATGAGCAGTTCTTC. Translating it yields CASTGLAGTSSYNEQFF. The whole variable domain, filled in from reference TRBV7-3 and TRBJ2-1, reads GAGVSQTPSNKVTEKGKYVELRCDPISGHTALYWYRQSLGQGPEFLIYFQGTGAADDSGLPNDRFFAVRPEGSVSTLKIQRTERGDSAVYLCASTGLAGTSSYNEQFFGPGTRLTVL.

The chain links TRBV29-1 to TRBJ1-1, with D perhaps matching TRBD1 (5 bases). Trimming pared 3 bases from V and 9 bases from J, leaving 20 bases between. CDR1 is SQVTM and CDR2 is ANQGSEA in the germline V gene. CDR3 size: 14 residues. The CDR3 here is CSVEIVRDSLKAFF. The CDR3 region has the DNA TGCAGCGTTGAGATAGTACGAGACAGCCTGAAAGCTTTCTTT.

This clone was seen a handful of times. The chain recombines TRBV19 with TRBJ2-5, with a weak D call TRBD1 (6 bases). The CDR3 has 16 residues. Germline CDR1 and CDR2: LNHDA and SQIVND (reference sequence). V was clipped by 3 bases and J by 0 bases, with 14 bases between them. CDR3 sequence reads: CASSMGTQKYQETQYF. CDR3 coding DNA: TGTGCCAGTAGTATGGGGACACAAAAGTACCAAGAGACCCAGTACTTC.

This clone was counted between two and nine times. The chain has TRBV5-1 and TRBJ2-3; D is undetermined. Germline V gives CDR1 SGHRS, CDR2 YFSETQ. The CDR3 runs to 11 residues. V was clipped by 4 bases and J by 2 bases, with 2 bases between them. The CDR3 nucleotides read TGCGCCAGCAGCCTCACAGATACGCAGTATTTT. Amino acid sequence: CASSLTDTQYF.

Turning to this clone: The sample contains more than one DNA sequence encoding this CDR3. The genes are TRBV18 and TRBJ2-7; tentatively, D is TRBD2 (6 bases). CDR1 is KGHSH and CDR2 is LQKENI in the germline V gene. Trimming stripped 6 bases from V and 4 bases from J, with 7 bases between. The CDR3 length is 11 residues. CDR3 in DNA: TGTGCCAGCTCCCGGGGGTACGAGCAGTACTTC. Translation: CASSRGYEQYF. The entire variable domain, with the rest obtained from reference TRBV18 and TRBJ2-7, is as follows: NAGVMQNPRHLVRRRGQEARLRCSPMKGHSHVYWYRQLPEEGLKFMVYLQKENIIDESGMPKERFSAEFPKEGPSILRIQQVVRGDSAAYFCASSRGYEQYFGPGTRLTVT.

In this sample, this clone turned up a few times. The gene calls are TRBV2 and TRBJ2-4; 15 bases agree with TRBD2. Germline V CDR1 and CDR2: SNHLY, FYNNEI. The CDR3 covers 19 residues. Trimming cost V 6 bases and J 4 bases; bases outside gene matches: 13. The CDR3 nucleotides read TGTGCCAGCAGAAAAAGCGGGACTAGCGGGAGGAGCCCTAAAAACATTCAGTACTTC. Protein product: CASRKSGTSGRSPKNIQYF.

This sequence joins TRBV6-5 and TRBJ1-2; 11 positions agree with TRBD1. With 4 bases clipped from V and 8 bases from J, the junction kept 3 bases outside the gene matches. Germline V gene sequence: CDR1 MNHEY, CDR2 SVGAGI. The CDR3 runs to 13 residues. DNA of the CDR3: TGTGCCAGCAGTTCGGGACAGGGGGGAGGCTACACCTTC. Its translation: CASSSGQGGGYTF.

The chain recombines TRBV28 with TRBJ2-1, with TRBD2 identical over 7 bases. The CDR3 spans 17 residues. V lost 5 bases, J lost 3 bases, and 13 bases stayed unmatched. CDR1 MDHEN and CDR2 SYDVKM come from the germline V gene. The CDR3 nucleotides read TGTGCCAGCAGTGGCCCGCGAGGGCGGGAGATCTACAATGAGCAGTTCTTC. Protein product: CASSGPRGREIYNEQFF.

The chain uses TRBV2 and TRBJ1-1; TRBD1 is a possible D gene (6 bases). CDR1 SNHLY and CDR2 FYNNEI come from the germline V gene. Trimming removed 7 bases from V and 0 bases from J, with 12 bases in between. The CDR3 covers 14 residues. The CDR3 sequence: CASKGGDVNTEAFF. The CDR3, as DNA: TGTGCCAGCAAGGGGGGGGATGTGAACACTGAAGCTTTCTTT.